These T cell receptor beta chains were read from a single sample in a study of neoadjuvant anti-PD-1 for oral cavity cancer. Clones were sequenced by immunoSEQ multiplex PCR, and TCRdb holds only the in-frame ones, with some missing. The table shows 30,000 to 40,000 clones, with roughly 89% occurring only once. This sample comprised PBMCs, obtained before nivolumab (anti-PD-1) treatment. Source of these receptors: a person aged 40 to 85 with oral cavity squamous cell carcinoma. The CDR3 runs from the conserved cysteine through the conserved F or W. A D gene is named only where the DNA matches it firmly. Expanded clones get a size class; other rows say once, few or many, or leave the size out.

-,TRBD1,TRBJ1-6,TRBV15,CATSRDRGNSPLHF,TGTGCCACCAGCAGGGACAGGGGTAATTCACCCCTCCACTTT
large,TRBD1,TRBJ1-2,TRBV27,CASSLSTGMSGYTF,TGTGCCAGCAGTTTATCGACAGGGATGAGTGGCTACACCTTC
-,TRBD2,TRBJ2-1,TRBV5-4,CASSLTSGGKKFF,TGTGCCAGCAGCTTAACTAGCGGGGGGAAAAAGTTCTTC
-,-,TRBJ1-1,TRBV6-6,CASSYQANTEAFF,TGTGCCAGCAGTTATCAGGCGAACACTGAAGCTTTCTTT
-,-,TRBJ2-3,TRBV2,CASSEVSGIGTDTQYF,TGTGCCAGCAGTGAAGTGTCAGGCATCGGCACAGATACGCAGTATTTT
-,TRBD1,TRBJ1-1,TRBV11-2,CASSSGQGASKAFF,TGTGCCAGCAGCTCCGGACAGGGGGCTAGTAAGGCTTTCTTT
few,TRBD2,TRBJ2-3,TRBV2,CASRGTSGGRDTQYF,TGTGCCAGCAGGGGGACTAGCGGGGGTCGAGATACGCAGTATTTT
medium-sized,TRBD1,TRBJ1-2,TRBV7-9,CASSPQGRIDGYTF,TGTGCCAGCAGCCCACAGGGGAGGATCGATGGCTACACCTTC
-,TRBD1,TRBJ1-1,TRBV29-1,CSATQGTGTEAFF,TGCAGCGCAACACAGGGGACCGGCACTGAAGCTTTCTTT
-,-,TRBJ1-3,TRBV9,CASSVGSTVSGNTIYF,TGTGCCAGCAGCGTAGGTTCTACGGTCTCTGGAAACACCATATATTTT
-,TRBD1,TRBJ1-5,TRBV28,CASSLTSDRLKPQHF,TGTGCCAGCAGTCTCACGTCGGACAGGCTTAAGCCCCAGCATTTT
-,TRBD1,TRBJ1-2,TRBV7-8,CASSLSRGDYGYTF,TGTGCCAGCAGCTTATCCAGGGGGGACTATGGCTACACCTTC
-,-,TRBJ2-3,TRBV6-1,CASGGASTDTQYF,TGTGCCAGCGGGGGGGCGAGCACAGATACGCAGTATTTT
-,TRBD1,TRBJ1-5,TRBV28,CASRTDRVGGNQPQHF,TGTGCCAGCAGGACTGACAGGGTAGGGGGCAATCAGCCCCAGCATTTT
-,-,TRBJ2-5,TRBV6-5,CASRLGTNQETQYF,TGTGCCAGCCGCCTTGGAACAAACCAAGAGACCCAGTACTTC
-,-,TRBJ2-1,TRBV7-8,CASSLARFRGRDEQFF,TGTGCCAGCAGCTTAGCGCGGTTTAGAGGCCGTGATGAGCAGTTCTTC
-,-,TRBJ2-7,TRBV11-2,CASSPPVRSSYEQYF,TGTGCCAGCAGCCCCCCCGTTCGCAGCTCCTACGAGCAGTACTTC
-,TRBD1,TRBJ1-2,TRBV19,CASRPGQTNYGYTF,TGTGCCAGTAGGCCGGGACAGACTAACTATGGCTACACCTTC
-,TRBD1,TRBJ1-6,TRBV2,CANDRGHPPLHF,TGTGCCAACGACAGGGGGCATCCACCCCTCCACTTT
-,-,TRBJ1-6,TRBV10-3,CAISESSGSSPLHF,TGTGCCATCAGTGAGTCGAGTGGGAGTTCACCCCTCCACTTT
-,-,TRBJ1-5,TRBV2,CASSEGGGAQPQHF,TGTGCCAGCAGTGAGGGTGGAGGTGCTCAGCCCCAGCATTTT
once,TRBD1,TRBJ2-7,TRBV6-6,CASSRQGVAYEQYF,TGTGCCAGCAGTCGACAGGGAGTTGCCTACGAGCAGTACTTC
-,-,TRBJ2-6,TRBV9,CASSVAGGANVLTF,TGTGCCAGCAGCGTAGCTGGTGGGGCCAACGTCCTGACTTTC
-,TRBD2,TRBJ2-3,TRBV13,CASSLSLAGLADTQYF,TGTGCCAGCAGCTTGTCACTAGCGGGGTTGGCAGATACGCAGTATTTT
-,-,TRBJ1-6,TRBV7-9,CASSSGPAHNSPLHF,TGTGCCAGCAGCTCGGGACCGGCCCATAATTCACCCCTCCACTTT
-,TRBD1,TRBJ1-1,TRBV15,CATSRRDRGWGFNTEAFF,TGTGCCACCAGCAGACGGGACAGGGGTTGGGGTTTTAACACTGAAGCTTTCTTT
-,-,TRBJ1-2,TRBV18,CASSPTQTGGYTF,TGTGCCAGCTCACCGACACAGACAGGTGGCTACACCTTC
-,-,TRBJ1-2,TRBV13,CASSLVGASNYGYTF,TGTGCCAGCAGCTTAGTGGGGGCCTCTAACTATGGCTACACCTTC
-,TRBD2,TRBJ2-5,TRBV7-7,CASSTGLAGGKETQYF,TGTGCCAGCAGCACGGGACTAGCGGGGGGAAAAGAGACCCAGTACTTC
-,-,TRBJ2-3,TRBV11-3,CASSFTGTRSTDTQYF,TGTGCCAGCAGCTTTACAGGGACACGAAGCACAGATACGCAGTATTTT
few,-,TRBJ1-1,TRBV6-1,CASSELEGLTEAFF,TGTGCCAGCAGTGAATTGGAAGGACTGACCGAAGCTTTCTTT
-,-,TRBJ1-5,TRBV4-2,CASSQDLGGQPQHF,TGTGCCAGCAGCCAAGATCTAGGTGGGCAGCCCCAGCATTTT
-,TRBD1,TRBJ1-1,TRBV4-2,CASSQERGRVNTEAFF,TGTGCCAGCAGCCAAGAGAGGGGGCGAGTGAACACTGAAGCTTTCTTT
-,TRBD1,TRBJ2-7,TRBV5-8,CASSRDRGDSYEQYF,TGTGCCAGCAGCCGGGACAGGGGCGATTCCTACGAGCAGTACTTC
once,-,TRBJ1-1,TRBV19,CASSVTGLNMNTEAFF,TGTGCCAGTAGTGTCACAGGGCTAAATATGAACACTGAAGCTTTCTTT
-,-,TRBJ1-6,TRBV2,CASSENPGTGSPLHF,TGTGCCAGCAGTGAAAATCCAGGGACCGGTTCACCCCTCCACTTT
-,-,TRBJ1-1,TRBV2,CASNNMRRGTEAFF,TGTGCCAGCAATAATATGAGACGGGGCACTGAAGCTTTCTTT
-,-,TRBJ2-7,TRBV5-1,CASSGGTANSYEQYF,TGCGCCAGCAGCGGCGGGACAGCGAACTCCTACGAGCAGTACTTC
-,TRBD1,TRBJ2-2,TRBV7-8,CASSYRQGGYTGELFF,TGTGCCAGCAGCTACCGACAGGGGGGGTACACCGGGGAGCTGTTTTTT
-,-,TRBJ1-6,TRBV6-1,CASLGEGNNSPLHF,TGTGCCAGCTTGGGGGAGGGAAATAATTCACCCCTCCACTTT
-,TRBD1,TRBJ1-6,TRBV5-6,CASSPGTGAYNSPLHF,TGTGCCAGCAGCCCCGGGACAGGGGCCTATAATTCACCCCTCCACTTT